What follows describes a single T cell receptor (beta chain). Study processing details: Cell counts per sample came from amplifying reference gene primers. TCRdb's copy holds only in-frame clones and misses some; the assay was immunoSEQ multiplex PCR. That table furnishes V, J and clone size, whereas the DNA furnished D and trimming. The table lists over 75,000 clones, roughly 84% of them singletons. The data derive from a study of blood T cell repertoires in COVID-19. Study information: T cells, B-cell-depleted T cells, or PBMCs provided the cDNA or gDNA that served as material.

The CDR3 runs to 15 residues. The ends lost 6 bases at V and 2 bases at J; junction bases unmatched: 8. Germline V gives CDR1 MGHRA, CDR2 YSYEKL. The TCR comes from a woman between 45 and 65 years old with acute or convalescent COVID-19. This chain uses TRBV4-1 with TRBJ2-7; 9 bases agree with TRBD1. Sequenced sample: peripheral blood. The CDR3 DNA follows: TGCGCCAGCAGTCGCCCGGGACAGGGAACCTACGAGCAGTACTTC. It yields the protein CASSRPGQGTYEQYF.